Listed below are T cell receptor beta chains from one sample, sequenced in a study of T cells in localized non-small cell lung cancer. Assay: immunoSEQ multiplex PCR; the TCRdb copy retains only in-frame clones and omits some. The sample has around 4,000 clones, roughly 30% seen once; the top ten hold more than 15%. The specimen was lung tumor tissue, collected before any cancer treatment. Every receptor here comes from a man aged 35 to 69 with stage II squamous cell lung carcinoma. The CDR3 runs from the conserved cysteine through the conserved F or W. D genes are given only for firm matches. Expanded clones get a size class; other rows say once, few or many, or leave the size out.

19	NA	NA	TRBV14	TRBJ2-6	CASSQGYSQGRAGANVLTF	TGTGCCAGCAGCCAAGGATATAGCCAGGGGAGGGCTGGGGCCAACGTCCTGACTTTC
16	NA	TRBD1	TRBV14	TRBJ1-1	CASSLRTGGRNTEAFF	TGTGCCAGCAGCCTCCGGACAGGGGGCCGGAACACTGAAGCTTTCTTT
16	few	TRBD1	TRBV6-8	TRBJ1-2	CASSLEGQPKLYGYTF	TGTGCCAGCAGTTTAGAGGGACAGCCAAAATTGTATGGCTACACCTTC
15	few	TRBD2	TRBV11-3	TRBJ2-1	CASSLSSGRVNEQFF	TGTGCCAGCAGCTTAAGTAGCGGGAGGGTAAATGAGCAGTTCTTC
15	NA	NA	TRBV19	TRBJ1-4	CASSGRRASNEKLFF	TGTGCCAGTAGTGGTCGACGTGCGAGTAATGAAAAACTGTTTTTT
15	large	TRBD1	TRBV6-8	TRBJ1-2	CASSYSGTGLSGYTF	TGTGCCAGCAGTTACTCCGGGACAGGGTTAAGTGGCTACACCTTC
14	few	NA	TRBV18	TRBJ1-2	CASLEDSARRGYTF	TGTGCCAGCTTAGAGGACAGCGCCCGCCGTGGGTACACCTTC
15	few	NA	TRBV7-5	TRBJ2-7	CASSPRGAGDYEQYF	TGTGCCAGCAGCCCCCGAGGGGCGGGAGACTACGAGCAGTACTTC
19	few	NA	TRBV5-1	TRBJ1-1	CASSFDESGRLSMNTEAFF	TGCGCCAGCAGCTTCGATGAGTCGGGCAGACTAAGTATGAACACTGAAGCTTTCTTT
14	NA	NA	TRBV28	TRBJ2-2	CASSLRLNTGELFF	TGTGCCAGCAGTTTAAGGCTGAACACCGGGGAGCTGTTTTTT
14	few	NA	TRBV18	TRBJ2-1	CASSPQGAAKDPFF	TGTGCCAGCTCACCCCAAGGGGCCGCGAAGGATCCGTTCTTC
13	NA	TRBD1	TRBV30	TRBJ1-2	CAWSVGQGDGYTF	TGTGCCTGGAGTGTAGGACAGGGCGATGGCTACACCTTC
14	NA	NA	TRBV7-7	TRBJ2-7	CASSLIGVSYEQYF	TGTGCCAGCAGCCTCATAGGGGTGAGCTACGAGCAGTACTTC
14	NA	NA	TRBV11-3	TRBJ2-5	CASTLEGGEETQYF	TGTGCCAGCACTCTCGAGGGGGGGGAAGAGACCCAGTACTTC
15	NA	TRBD1	TRBV6-7	TRBJ1-1	CASSYSGGVGTEAFF	TGTGCCAGCAGTTACTCAGGGGGCGTGGGCACTGAAGCTTTCTTT
14	NA	TRBD1	TRBV29-1	TRBJ2-1	CSVKQGFSLNEQFF	TGCAGCGTTAAACAGGGGTTCTCCCTCAATGAGCAGTTCTTC
13	NA	NA	TRBV29-1	TRBJ2-3	CSASRGSKDTQYF	TGCAGCGCTTCCCGGGGCTCGAAGGATACGCAGTATTTT
13	NA	NA	TRBV14	TRBJ1-2	CASSQIRGYGYTF	TGTGCCAGCAGCCAAATAAGGGGGTATGGCTACACCTTC
16	NA	TRBD1	TRBV5-1	TRBJ2-3	CASSLNPTGAADTQYF	TGCGCCAGCAGCTTGAACCCTACAGGGGCGGCAGATACGCAGTATTTT
14	NA	NA	TRBV28	TRBJ1-2	CASSLGGTNYGYTF	TGTGCCAGCAGTTTAGGCGGGACTAACTATGGCTACACCTTC
16	NA	NA	TRBV30	TRBJ1-5	CAWSAETGRSNQPQHF	TGTGCCTGGAGTGCCGAAACAGGGCGCAGCAATCAGCCCCAGCATTTT
16	NA	NA	TRBV19	TRBJ2-2	CASSPRGMPYTGELFF	TGTGCCAGTAGTCCAAGAGGGATGCCGTACACCGGGGAGCTGTTTTTT
15	NA	NA	TRBV30	TRBJ2-3	CAWSVRLVRTDTQYF	TGTGCCTGGAGTGTAAGACTCGTCCGCACAGATACGCAGTATTTT
15	medium-sized	TRBD2	TRBV9	TRBJ2-1	CASSIQAGTYNEQFF	TGTGCCAGCAGCATTCAAGCGGGAACCTACAATGAGCAGTTCTTC
16	NA	TRBD2	TRBV9	TRBJ2-7	CASKSLAGNGLHEQYF	TGTGCCAGCAAATCCTTAGCGGGGAACGGACTCCACGAGCAGTACTTC
16	NA	NA	TRBV30	TRBJ1-3	CAWVPRAAQWGNTIYF	TGTGCCTGGGTCCCCAGGGCGGCTCAGTGGGGAAACACCATATATTTT
14	NA	NA	TRBV18	TRBJ2-1	CASSPKGAYNEQFF	TGTGCCAGCTCACCAAAGGGGGCCTACAATGAGCAGTTCTTC
13	NA	NA	TRBV19	TRBJ1-2	CASSPVGGHGYTF	TGTGCCAGTAGTCCTGTAGGGGGTCATGGCTACACCTTC
13	NA	NA	TRBV29-1	TRBJ1-1	CSARQAQNTEAFF	TGCAGCGCGAGACAGGCCCAGAACACTGAAGCTTTCTTT
15	medium-sized	NA	TRBV6-8	TRBJ2-7	CASSYSRGPTYEQYF	TGTGCCAGCAGTTATAGCAGGGGCCCTACCTACGAGCAGTACTTC
18	NA	NA	TRBV11-3	TRBJ2-6	CASSSGLQGNSGANVLTF	TGTGCCAGCAGCTCTGGTTTACAGGGCAACTCTGGGGCCAACGTCCTGACTTTC
14	once	NA	TRBV5-1	TRBJ1-1	CASSFFGGDPEAFF	TGCGCCAGCAGCTTCTTCGGCGGGGATCCTGAAGCTTTCTTT
15	once	NA	TRBV19	TRBJ2-7	CASSISTEAAYEQYF	TGTGCCAGTAGTATTAGTACAGAGGCAGCCTACGAGCAGTACTTC
13	NA	NA	TRBV10-2	TRBJ1-5	CASSIQPNQPQHF	TGCGCCAGCAGTATCCAGCCAAATCAGCCCCAGCATTTT
13	few	NA	TRBV27	TRBJ2-2	CASNIGTTGELFF	TGTGCCAGCAATATCGGGACAACCGGGGAGCTGTTTTTT